The next 19 T cell receptor beta chains were all read from a single sample in a study of identical twins. Via MiXCR, TCRdb re-called the 5' RACE reads, giving one row per CDR3 protein. The data hold hundreds of thousands of distinct CDR3 sequences, with 7.5% observed a single time. These data were also reused for a study on yellow fever vaccine responses in identical twins.

The sample taken for sequencing was memory (CD45RO+) T cells sorted from blood. The receptor set was obtained from a woman younger than 35 in good health.

The chain links TRBV20-1 to TRBJ2-1; 9 bases agree with TRBD2. The CDR3 length is 12 residues. Germline CDR1 is DFQATT and CDR2 is SNEGSKA (reference sequence). The V segment lost 3 bases and the J segment 8 bases; nucleotides outside the gene matches: 2. The chain's CDR3 is CSASVAGDEQFF. The CDR3 DNA reads TGCAGTGCTAGCGTAGCGGGAGATGAGCAGTTCTTC.

V and J are TRBV7-9 and TRBJ2-5, with 9 positions matching TRBD2. Unmatched junction bases numbered 10, after V lost 5 bases and J lost 0 bases. Germline CDR1 SEHNR, CDR2 FQNEAQ (reference sequence). The CDR3 is 17 amino acids. CDR3 nucleotide sequence: TGTGCCAGCAGCCGTATTAGCGGGAGAGGCGACCAAGAGACCCAGTACTTC. It encodes CASSRISGRGDQETQYF.

A few counts support this clonotype. The rearrangement joins TRBV7-2 to TRBJ1-2, with TRBD1 matching 12 bases. Germline CDR1 is SGHTA and CDR2 is FQGNSA. The V segment lost 5 bases and the J segment 2 bases; nucleotides outside the gene matches: 6. CDR3 length equals 16 residues. CDR3 in DNA: TGTGCCAGCAGCCGGGACAGGGGGCAGCCGAACTATGGCTACACCTTC. As protein: CASSRDRGQPNYGYTF.

This clonotype was counted a few times. J is TRBJ1-6 and V is TRBV5-1, with D tentatively TRBD1 (6 bases). The CDR3 contains 15 residues. The germline gives CDR1 SGHRS, CDR2 YFSETQ. Trimming shortened V by 0 bases and J by 5 bases, and 9 bases separated the two germline ends. CDR3 bases: TGCGCCAGCAGCTTGGACGGGGGCAATAATTCACCCCTCCACTTT. It specifies CASSLDGGNNSPLHF.

The chain has TRBV7-2 and TRBJ2-6; D gene ambiguous. Germline values: CDR1 SGHTA, CDR2 FQGNSA. Trimming took off 3 bases at V and 3 bases at J, with 15 bases between the two ends. This CDR3 is 17 amino acids long. CDR3 residues: CASSFRQKTGGANVLTF. The CDR3 DNA reads TGTGCCAGCAGCTTCCGCCAGAAGACCGGTGGGGCCAACGTCCTGACTTTC. The full variable domain, its missing parts supplied by reference TRBV7-2 and TRBJ2-6, is GAGVSQSPSNKVTEKGKDVELRCDPISGHTALYWYRQSLGQGLEFLIYFQGNSAPDKSGLPSDRFSAERTGGSVSTLTIQRTQQEDSAVYLCASSFRQKTGGANVLTFGAGSRLTVL.

The genes are TRBV6-6 and TRBJ2-5; no clear D. This CDR3 region has 13 residues. V was clipped by 2 bases and J by 0 bases, with 4 bases between them. CDR1 MNHNY and CDR2 SVGAGI come from the germline V gene (reference sequence). CDR3 protein: CASSYPDQETQYF. The CDR3 DNA sequence: TGTGCCAGCAGTTACCCGGACCAAGAGACCCAGTACTTC.

This clonotype was counted between two and nine times. The CDR3 here is CASSPRIAGGPSSYEQYF. CDR3 bases: TGTGCCAGCAGCCCCAGGATAGCGGGAGGGCCTTCTTCCTACGAGCAGTACTTC. The chain is built from TRBV11-2 and TRBJ2-7, with TRBD2 matching over 11 bases. The CDR3 runs 18 residues. With V trimmed by 5 bases and J by 1 base, 13 bases remained unmatched. Germline values: CDR1 SGHAT, CDR2 FQNNGV.

This chain uses TRBV6-2 or TRBV6-3 with TRBJ2-1; 13 nucleotides match TRBD2. Trimming cost V 0 bases and J 0 bases; bases outside gene matches: 2. Germline-derived CDR1 and CDR2 are MNHEY and SVGEGT. This CDR3 contains 18 residues. Written as DNA, the CDR3 is TGTGCCAGCAGTTACTCAGGACTAGCGGGGGCCTCCTACAATGAGCAGTTCTTC. Residues: CASSYSGLAGASYNEQFF.

V gene TRBV6-2 or TRBV6-3 combines with J gene TRBJ1-2; a possible D gene is TRBD1 (6 bases). Germline V CDR1 and CDR2: MNHEY, SVGEGT. The CDR3 runs 13 residues. Trimming cost V 6 bases and J 8 bases, with 16 bases left between them. CDR3 region: CASRNDRIGGYTF. The CDR3 DNA is TGTGCCAGCAGAAACGACAGGATAGGCGGCTACACCTTC.

V usage is TRBV3-1 and J usage is TRBJ2-7, with D perhaps matching TRBD2 (6 bases). CDR1 is LGHDT, CDR2 YNNKEL, per germline (reference sequence). The CDR3 has 15 residues. V was shortened by 11 bases and J by 4 bases, with 24 bases between the two germline ends. The CDR3 coding sequence is TGTGCCTCCTGCCATCTGGGACTTTCCCCTTACGAGCAGTACTTC. Encoded protein: CASCHLGLSPYEQYF.

The table lists this clonotype with many counts. This chain links TRBV12-3 or TRBV12-4 with TRBJ2-3; 9 nucleotides align to TRBD2. Trimming took 5 bases from V and 5 from J; bases not matched to a gene: 11. The CDR3 has 16 residues. In nucleotides, the CDR3 is TGTGCCAGCAGTCGACAGACTAGCGGAGACCTAGATACGCAGTATTTT. This translates into CASSRQTSGDLDTQYF.

This clonotype came up a few times. The chain is built from TRBV12-3 or TRBV12-4 and TRBJ1-1; D not certain. V was trimmed by 3 bases and J by 5 bases, leaving 10 bases between them. The CDR3 runs 13 residues. The CDR3 spells CASSFVGDTEAFF. The CDR3 DNA is TGTGCCAGCAGTTTTGTCGGGGATACTGAAGCTTTCTTT.

This chain joins TRBV6-1 and TRBJ1-1, with D perhaps matching TRBD1 (5 bases). V dropped 6 bases and J dropped 7 bases, with 12 bases sitting between them. The CDR3 loop spans 12 amino acids. The germline V gene has CDR1 MNHNS and CDR2 SASEGT. The CDR3 nucleotides are TGTGCCAGCAGGGGAGGGGTTGGTGAAGCTTTCTTT. This codes for CASRGGVGEAFF.

The chain joins TRBV6-6 to TRBJ2-7, with TRBD1 matching over 7 bases. The V gene end was trimmed by 6 bases and the J gene end by 5 bases; junction bases not matched to a gene: 4. Germline CDR1 reads MNHNY; CDR2 reads SVGAGI (reference sequence). The CDR3 is made up of 12 amino acids. The CDR3 here is CASRPGGHEQYF. The CDR3 region has the DNA TGTGCCAGCAGACCAGGGGGTCACGAGCAGTACTTC.

The rearrangement links TRBV6-4 to TRBJ1-5, with D perhaps matching TRBD1 (5 bases). V gave up 3 bases and J gave up 9 bases, with 9 bases separating them. CDR1 is MRHNA, CDR2 SNTAGT, per germline. This CDR3 spans 12 amino acids. This CDR3 reads CASSEGGGPQHF. The DNA of the CDR3 is TGTGCCAGCAGTGAGGGGGGAGGGCCCCAGCATTTT.

This clonotype has ten or more counts. V usage is TRBV20-1 and J usage is TRBJ2-1; possible D gene TRBD2, 5 bases. This CDR3 has 12 amino acids. The V gene lost 1 base and the J gene lost 10 bases, with 11 bases spanning the gap. Germline V gene data show CDR1 as DFQATT and CDR2 as SNEGSKA (reference sequence). CDR3 amino acids: CSARAPPSEQFF. DNA of the CDR3: TGCAGTGCTAGAGCCCCTCCTAGCGAGCAGTTCTTC.

This clonotype was found many times. This chain connects TRBV7-2 to TRBJ2-5; TRBD1 might be the D (6 bases). The V gene's germline CDR1 is SGHTA and CDR2 FQGNSA. CDR3 size: 13 residues. Deletions cut 3 bases from V and 7 bases from J, with 12 bases between. The CDR3 loop reads CASSLDKGVTQYF. The CDR3 region has the DNA TGTGCCAGCAGCTTGGATAAGGGGGTGACCCAGTACTTC.

The rearrangement uses TRBV18 and TRBJ2-5, with D perhaps matching TRBD2 (5 bases). The V end lost 3 bases, the J end lost 4 bases, and 9 bases lay between the germline ends. The CDR3 contains 13 residues. Germline V CDR1 and CDR2: KGHSH, LQKENI. This CDR3 is CASSPLRGETQYF. CDR3 bases: TGTGCCAGCTCACCTCTTCGGGGAGAGACCCAGTACTTC.

This clonotype has a count of ten or more. The chain has TRBV12-3 or TRBV12-4 and TRBJ1-2; TRBD1 might be the D (6 bases). The CDR3 loop spans 13 amino acids. Trimming removed 5 bases at V and 3 bases at J, with 10 bases between. The CDR3 sequence is CASSQRTDYGYTF. DNA of the CDR3: TGTGCCAGCAGTCAACGGACAGACTATGGCTACACCTTC.